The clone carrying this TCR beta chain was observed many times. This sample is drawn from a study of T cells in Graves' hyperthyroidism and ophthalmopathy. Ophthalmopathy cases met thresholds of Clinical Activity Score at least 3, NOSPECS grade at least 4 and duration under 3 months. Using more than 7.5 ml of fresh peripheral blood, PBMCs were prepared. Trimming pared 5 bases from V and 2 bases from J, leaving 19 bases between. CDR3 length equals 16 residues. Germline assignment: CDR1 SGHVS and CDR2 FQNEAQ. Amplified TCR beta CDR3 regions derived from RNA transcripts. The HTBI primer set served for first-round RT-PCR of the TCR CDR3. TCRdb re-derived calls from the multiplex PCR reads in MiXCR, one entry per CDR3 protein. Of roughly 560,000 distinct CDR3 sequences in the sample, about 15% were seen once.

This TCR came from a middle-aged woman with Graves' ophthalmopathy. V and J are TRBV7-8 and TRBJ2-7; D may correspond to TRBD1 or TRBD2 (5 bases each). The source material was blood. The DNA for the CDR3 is TGTGCCAGCAGCCTCGGGACGGAGGTGGTAGCCTACGAGCAGTACTTC. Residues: CASSLGTEVVAYEQYF. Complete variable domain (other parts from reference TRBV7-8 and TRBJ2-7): GAGVSQSPRYKVAKRGQDVALRCDPISGHVSLFWYQQALGQGPEFLTYFQNEAQLDKSGLPSDRFFAERPEGSVSTLKIQRTQQEDSAVYLCASSLGTEVVAYEQYFGPGTRLTVT.